One TCR beta chain is described in this entry. Its antigen is currently unknown. This sample is drawn from a study of CD8+ T cells in alopecia areata. Study-wide results and limits: Lesional scalp displayed greater clonality than normal scalp, most notably in alopecia totalis/universalis. Tofacitinib significantly brought down scalp clonality and expanded CD8+ clones among top 100.

V was pared by 3 bases and J by 2 bases, with 15 bases between. The length of the CDR3 is 15 residues. The germline gives CDR1 SQVTM, CDR2 ANQGSEA. The authors extracted RNA and reverse transcribed it into cDNA as the sequencing template. Here immunoSEQ multiplex PCR was the method, and the copy in TCRdb shows in-frame clones only, minus some. Among over 95,000 clones, 56% were seen once, and the ten largest hold 3% to 4%. Sample treatment: oral pan-JAK inhibitor, 5-10 mg twice daily. The source of this sequence is a human donor with alopecia areata. The sequencing used CD4+ T cells sorted from blood, collected at week 24, from a patient treated with tofacitinib. V and J are TRBV29-1 and TRBJ2-3; the D is unclear. In nucleotides, the CDR3 is TGCAGCGTTGACACCCCTCCAACTTACACAGATACGCAGTATTTT. Protein product: CSVDTPPTYTDTQYF.